The rows below give T cell receptor beta chains drawn from one sample of a study of cytomegalovirus exposure and HLA in healthy donors. Some clones are missing from TCRdb's copy, which holds only in-frame ones; the method was immunoSEQ multiplex PCR. The data contain 90,000 to 120,000 clones, approximately 81% of them singletons. The material sequenced was PBMCs. These receptors were obtained from a man aged 30-40 years in good health and CMV-seronegative. Both conserved end residues are trimmed from each CDR3.

cdr3_length: 12; v_call: TRBV18; cdr3_aa: ASSPRGSEETQY
cdr3_length: 13; v_call: TRBV15; cdr3_aa: ATSRETGATGELF
cdr3_length: 12; v_call: TRBV28; cdr3_aa: ASSQPQGGQPQH
cdr3_length: 14; v_call: TRBV9; cdr3_aa: ASSADGRGANTEAF
cdr3_length: 11; v_call: TRBV7-6; cdr3_aa: ASSRSPGETQY
cdr3_length: 11; v_call: TRBV13; cdr3_aa: ASSLSGFDEQY
cdr3_length: 11; v_call: TRBV6-1; cdr3_aa: AILGGERTEAF
cdr3_length: 13; v_call: TRBV19; cdr3_aa: ASSTRQSHNEKLF
cdr3_length: 13; v_call: TRBV10-2; cdr3_aa: ASNERGNADTEAF
cdr3_length: 11; v_call: TRBV6-1; cdr3_aa: ASSPPSNQPQH
cdr3_length: 14; v_call: TRBV6-5; cdr3_aa: ASSSLAGTTQETQY
cdr3_length: 11; v_call: TRBV5-1; cdr3_aa: ASSLTADYGYT
cdr3_length: 11; v_call: TRBV6-5; cdr3_aa: ASSFDSFYGYT
cdr3_length: 13; v_call: TRBV10-3; cdr3_aa: AISEQDRGVETQY
cdr3_length: 12; v_call: TRBV28; cdr3_aa: ASSLGGTPYGYT
cdr3_length: 12; v_call: TRBV9; cdr3_aa: ASGGSTGGTEAF
cdr3_length: 13; v_call: TRBV7-2; cdr3_aa: ASSVLVSPEQPQH
cdr3_length: 9; v_call: TRBV30; cdr3_aa: AWSFTYEQY
cdr3_length: 11; v_call: TRBV2; cdr3_aa: ASSVSGRVEAF
cdr3_length: 14; v_call: TRBV10-1; cdr3_aa: ASPMWTSGRRFEQF
cdr3_length: 12; v_call: TRBV29-1; cdr3_aa: SARLAGGPGEQF
cdr3_length: 11; v_call: TRBV5-6; cdr3_aa: ASSDAATPKEY
cdr3_length: 13; v_call: TRBV29-1; cdr3_aa: SARTSGRSTDTQY
cdr3_length: 12; v_call: TRBV15; cdr3_aa: ATSRDWRGYEQY
cdr3_length: 12; v_call: TRBV10-3; cdr3_aa: AISEDSRTDTQY
cdr3_length: 11; v_call: TRBV29-1; cdr3_aa: SVGQDNNYGYT
cdr3_length: 14; v_call: TRBV5-1; cdr3_aa: ASSSAGTGGGETQY
cdr3_length: 12; v_call: TRBV27; cdr3_aa: ASSFSTGFLGAF
cdr3_length: 8; v_call: TRBV6-6; cdr3_aa: ATRGEEQY
cdr3_length: 10; v_call: TRBV6-5; cdr3_aa: ASSPLGQAQH
cdr3_length: 14; v_call: TRBV4-1; cdr3_aa: ASSQGTSVSTDTQY
cdr3_length: 13; v_call: TRBV6-1; cdr3_aa: ASRNNRGLNTEAF
cdr3_length: 10; v_call: TRBV19; cdr3_aa: ASSPGTETQY
cdr3_length: 12; v_call: TRBV10-3; cdr3_aa: AIRDNTITSPLH
cdr3_length: 12; v_call: TRBV6-5; cdr3_aa: ASSHGQGPYEQY
cdr3_length: 10; v_call: TRBV6-5; cdr3_aa: ASLPGTGELF
cdr3_length: 12; v_call: TRBV7-9; cdr3_aa: ASSPRTGYNEQF
cdr3_length: 12; v_call: TRBV10-1; cdr3_aa: ASSESGARAEQF
cdr3_length: 14; v_call: TRBV4-1; cdr3_aa: ASSQDLANSGNTIY
cdr3_length: 15; v_call: TRBV7-9; cdr3_aa: ASSLGDSVAEANVLT
cdr3_length: 14; v_call: TRBV4-1; cdr3_aa: ASSHLIGQGNTEAF
cdr3_length: 10; v_call: TRBV11-2; cdr3_aa: ASGTSRYEQY